These 5 T cell receptor beta chains came from one sample sequenced in a study of T cells in Graves' hyperthyroidism and ophthalmopathy. TCR beta CDR3 sequences were amplified from RNA transcripts. First-round RT-PCR targeting the TCR CDR3 was performed with the HTBI primer set. TCRdb itself ran the multiplex PCR reads through MiXCR, one entry per CDR3 protein. The repertoire holds some 650,000 distinct CDR3 sequences, with approximately 16% as singletons. Material for sequencing was blood. These receptors all stem from a middle-aged woman with Graves' ophthalmopathy.

V usage is TRBV12-3 or TRBV12-4 and J usage is TRBJ1-2; no firm D call. Deletions cut 0 bases from V and 8 bases from J, with 7 bases between. The CDR3 runs to 12 residues. This CDR3 is CASSLATGGYTF. The CDR3 nucleotides are TGTGCCAGCAGTTTAGCAACGGGCGGCTACACCTTC.

This clonotype showed up many times. This rearrangement joins TRBV2 to TRBJ1-5; possibly TRBD1 for D (5 bases). The CDR3 is made up of 12 amino acids. V was cut by 7 bases and J by 6 bases, with 10 bases left in between. Germline loops: CDR1 SNHLY, CDR2 FYNNEI. The CDR3 coding sequence is TGTGCCAGCACTAGGGGCGGTCAGCCCCAGCATTTT. Residues: CASTRGGQPQHF.

This chain connects TRBV19 to TRBJ2-3; 11 bases map to TRBD1. CDR1 is LNHDA, CDR2 SQIVND, per germline (reference sequence). Trimming removed 6 bases from V and 7 bases from J; junction bases left unmatched: 6. This CDR3 contains 14 residues. The CDR3 DNA reads as TGTGCCAGTAGCCCGGGACAGGGGGGCTATACGCAGTATTTT. Its translation is CASSPGQGGYTQYF.

This clonotype has a handful of counts. The chain employs TRBV6-2 or TRBV6-3 and TRBJ1-2, with D maybe TRBD1 (5 bases). The CDR3 is 15 amino acids. Trimming took 0 bases from V and 10 from J, leaving 18 bases between them. Germline-derived CDR1 and CDR2 are MNHEY and SVGEGT. The DNA of the CDR3 is TGTGCCAGCAGTTACTCGAAGGTCCGCCAGGGAGACTACACCTTC. Amino acids: CASSYSKVRQGDYTF.

This clonotype came up a few times. The rearrangement joins TRBV5-4 to TRBJ2-7; 7 bases are shared with TRBD2. The CDR3 is made up of 12 amino acids. V was pared by 5 bases and J by 9 bases, with 8 bases of the junction left unmatched. Germline values: CDR1 SGHNT, CDR2 YYREEE (reference sequence). The CDR3 DNA reads TGTGCCAGCAGGGCGGGTACGGGGGGGCAGTACTTC. Residues: CASRAGTGGQYF.